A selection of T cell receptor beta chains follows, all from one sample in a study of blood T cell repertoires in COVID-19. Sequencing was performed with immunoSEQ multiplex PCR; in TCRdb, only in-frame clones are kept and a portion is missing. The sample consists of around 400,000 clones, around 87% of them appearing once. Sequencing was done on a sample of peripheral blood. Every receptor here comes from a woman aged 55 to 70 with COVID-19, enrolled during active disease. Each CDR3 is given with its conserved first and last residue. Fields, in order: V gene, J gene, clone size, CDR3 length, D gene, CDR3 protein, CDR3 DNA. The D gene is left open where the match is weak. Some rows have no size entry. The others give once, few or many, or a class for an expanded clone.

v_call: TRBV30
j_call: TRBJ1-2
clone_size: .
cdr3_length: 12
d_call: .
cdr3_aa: CAWSVGHLGYTF
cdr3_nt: TGTGCCTGGAGTGTGGGACACCTTGGCTACACCTTC

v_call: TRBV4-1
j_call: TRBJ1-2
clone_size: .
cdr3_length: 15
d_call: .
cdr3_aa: CASSGREALDYGYTF
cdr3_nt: TGCGCCAGCAGCGGTCGGGAAGCACTCGACTATGGCTACACCTTC

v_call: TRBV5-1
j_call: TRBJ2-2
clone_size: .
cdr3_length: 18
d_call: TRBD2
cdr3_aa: CASSLGTSGGTNTGELFF
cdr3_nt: TGCGCCAGCAGCTTGGGGACTAGCGGGGGAACGAACACCGGGGAGCTGTTTTTT

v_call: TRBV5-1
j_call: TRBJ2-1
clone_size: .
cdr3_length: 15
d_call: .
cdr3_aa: CASSLDRETGGGQFF
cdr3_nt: TGCGCCAGCAGCTTGGACCGGGAGACGGGGGGCGGGCAGTTCTTC

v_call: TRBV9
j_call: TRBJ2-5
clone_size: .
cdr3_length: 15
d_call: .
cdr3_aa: CASSVGSYEWETQYF
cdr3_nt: TGTGCCAGCAGCGTAGGATCCTATGAGTGGGAGACCCAGTACTTC

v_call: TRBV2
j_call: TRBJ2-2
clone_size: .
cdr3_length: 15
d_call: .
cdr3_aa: CASTDPAANTGELFF
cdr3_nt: TGTGCCAGCACTGATCCAGCGGCGAACACCGGGGAGCTGTTTTTT

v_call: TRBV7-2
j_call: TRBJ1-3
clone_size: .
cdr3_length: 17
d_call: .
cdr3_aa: CASSRKGGTASGNTIYF
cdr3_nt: TGTGCCAGCAGCCGTAAAGGGGGAACAGCCTCTGGAAACACCATATATTTT

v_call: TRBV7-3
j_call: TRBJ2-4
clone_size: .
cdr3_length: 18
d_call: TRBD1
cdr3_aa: CASSFRGGQGMAKNIQYF
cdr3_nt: TGTGCCAGCAGCTTTAGGGGTGGACAGGGGATGGCCAAAAACATTCAGTACTTC

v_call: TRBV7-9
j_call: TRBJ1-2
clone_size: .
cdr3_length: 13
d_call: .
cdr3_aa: CASSPQISVGYTF
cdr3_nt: TGTGCCAGCAGCCCACAGATCTCAGTTGGCTACACCTTC

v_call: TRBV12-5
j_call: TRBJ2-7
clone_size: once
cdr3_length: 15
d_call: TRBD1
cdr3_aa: CASGTDRGLAYEQYF
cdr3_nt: TGTGCTAGTGGGACGGACAGGGGATTGGCCTACGAGCAGTACTTC

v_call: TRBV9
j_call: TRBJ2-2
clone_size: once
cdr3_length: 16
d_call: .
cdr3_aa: CASSAGVRGGTGELFF
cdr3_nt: TGTGCCAGCAGCGCGGGAGTCAGAGGTGGCACCGGGGAGCTGTTTTTT

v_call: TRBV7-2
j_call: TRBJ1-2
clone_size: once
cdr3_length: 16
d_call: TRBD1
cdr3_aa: CASSSSFGQGSYGYTF
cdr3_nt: TGTGCCAGCAGCTCTAGTTTCGGACAGGGAAGCTATGGCTACACCTTC

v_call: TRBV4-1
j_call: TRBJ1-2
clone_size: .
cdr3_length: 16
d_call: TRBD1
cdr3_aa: CASSQVPGTGNYGYTF
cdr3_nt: TGCGCCAGCAGCCAAGTTCCCGGGACAGGAAACTATGGCTACACCTTC

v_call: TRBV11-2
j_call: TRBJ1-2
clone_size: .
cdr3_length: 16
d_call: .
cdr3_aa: CASSLAGQNFFYGYTF
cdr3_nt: TGTGCCAGCAGCTTAGCCGGACAAAACTTTTTCTATGGCTACACCTTC

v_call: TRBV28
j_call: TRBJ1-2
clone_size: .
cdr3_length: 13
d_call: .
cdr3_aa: CASSLSQTHGYTF
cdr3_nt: TGTGCCAGCAGTTTATCACAGACCCATGGCTACACCTTC

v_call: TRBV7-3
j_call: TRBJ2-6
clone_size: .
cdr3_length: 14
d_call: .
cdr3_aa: CASSSLSGANVLTF
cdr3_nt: TGTGCCAGCAGCTCACTCTCTGGGGCCAACGTCCTGACTTTC

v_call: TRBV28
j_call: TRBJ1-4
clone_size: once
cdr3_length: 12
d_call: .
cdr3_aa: CASSLSSEKLFF
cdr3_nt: TGTGCCAGCAGTTTATCGAGCGAAAAACTGTTTTTT

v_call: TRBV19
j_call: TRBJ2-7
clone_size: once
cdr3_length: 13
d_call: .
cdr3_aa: CASRLAGSYEQYF
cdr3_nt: TGTGCCAGTAGGCTGGCAGGGTCCTACGAGCAGTACTTC

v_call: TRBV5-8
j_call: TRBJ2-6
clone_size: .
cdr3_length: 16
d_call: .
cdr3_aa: CASRAAIHAGANVLTF
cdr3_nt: TGTGCCAGCAGAGCCGCAATCCATGCTGGGGCCAACGTCCTGACTTTC

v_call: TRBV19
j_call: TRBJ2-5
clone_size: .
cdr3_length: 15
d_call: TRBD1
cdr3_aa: CASTGQDRARETQYF
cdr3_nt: TGTGCCAGTACAGGACAGGACAGGGCGAGAGAGACCCAGTACTTC

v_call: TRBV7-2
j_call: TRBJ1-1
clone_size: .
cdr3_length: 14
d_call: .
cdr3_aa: CASSKQALNTEAFF
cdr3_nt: TGTGCCAGCAGCAAACAGGCCCTGAACACTGAAGCTTTCTTT

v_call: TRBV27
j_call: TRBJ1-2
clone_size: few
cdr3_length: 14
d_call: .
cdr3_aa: CASTSYRGNYGYTF
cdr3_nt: TGTGCCAGCACCTCGTATAGGGGGAACTATGGCTACACCTTC

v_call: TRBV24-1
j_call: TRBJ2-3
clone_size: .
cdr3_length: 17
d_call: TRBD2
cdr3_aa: CATSDRGLAGRGDTQYF
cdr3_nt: TGTGCCACCAGTGACCGAGGACTAGCGGGGAGGGGGGATACGCAGTATTTT

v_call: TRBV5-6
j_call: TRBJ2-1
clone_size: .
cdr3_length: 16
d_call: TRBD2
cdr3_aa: CASSLERGEAYNEQFF
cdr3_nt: TGTGCCAGCAGCTTGGAGCGGGGGGAAGCCTACAATGAGCAGTTCTTC

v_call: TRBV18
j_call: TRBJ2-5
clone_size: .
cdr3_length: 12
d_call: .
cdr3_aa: CASSPYGETQYF
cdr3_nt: TGTGCCAGCTCACCCTACGGGGAGACCCAGTACTTC

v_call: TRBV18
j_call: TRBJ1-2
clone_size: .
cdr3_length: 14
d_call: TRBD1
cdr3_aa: CASSRLQGDYGYTF
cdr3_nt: TGTGCCAGCTCACGCCTACAGGGGGACTATGGCTACACCTTC

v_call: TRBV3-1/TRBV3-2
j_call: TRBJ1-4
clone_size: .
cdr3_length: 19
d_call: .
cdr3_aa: CASSPLPQLLREGDEKLFF
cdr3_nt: TGTGCCAGCAGCCCTCTACCCCAACTTCTCAGGGAAGGAGATGAAAAACTGTTTTTT

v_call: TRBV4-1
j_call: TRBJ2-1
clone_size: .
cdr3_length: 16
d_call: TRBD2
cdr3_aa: CASSQVRLAVYNEQFF
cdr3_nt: TGCGCCAGCAGCCAAGTTCGTCTAGCGGTATACAATGAGCAGTTCTTC

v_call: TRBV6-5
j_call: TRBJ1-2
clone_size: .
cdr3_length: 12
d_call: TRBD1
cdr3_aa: CASSTGQVGYTF
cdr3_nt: TGTGCCAGCAGTACGGGACAGGTTGGCTACACCTTC

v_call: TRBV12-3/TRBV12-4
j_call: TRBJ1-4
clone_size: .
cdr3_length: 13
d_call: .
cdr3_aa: CASTDNRGGRLFF
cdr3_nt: TGTGCCAGCACGGACAACCGAGGTGGGAGGCTGTTTTTT

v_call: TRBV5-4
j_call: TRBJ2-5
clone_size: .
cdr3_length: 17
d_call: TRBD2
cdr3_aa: CASSLASRAGGQETQYF
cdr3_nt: TGTGCCAGCAGCTTGGCCAGCCGGGCGGGGGGGCAAGAGACCCAGTACTTC

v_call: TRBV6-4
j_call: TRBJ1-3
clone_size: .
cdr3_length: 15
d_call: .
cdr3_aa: CASSERTPSGNTIYF
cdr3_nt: TGTGCCAGCAGTGAAAGGACACCCTCTGGAAACACCATATATTTT

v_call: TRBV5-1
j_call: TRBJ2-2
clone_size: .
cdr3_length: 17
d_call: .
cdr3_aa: CASIPLAGTTNTGELFF
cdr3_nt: TGCGCCAGCATCCCACTTGCCGGGACAACGAACACCGGGGAGCTGTTTTTT

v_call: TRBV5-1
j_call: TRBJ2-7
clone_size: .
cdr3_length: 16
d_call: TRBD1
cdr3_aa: CASSLGRDRVTYEQYF
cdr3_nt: TGCGCCAGCAGCTTGGGCCGGGACAGGGTAACCTACGAGCAGTACTTC

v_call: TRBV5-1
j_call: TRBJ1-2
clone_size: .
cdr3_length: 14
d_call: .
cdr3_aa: CASSLQQGNYGYTF
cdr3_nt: TGCGCCAGCAGCTTGCAACAGGGCAACTATGGCTACACCTTC

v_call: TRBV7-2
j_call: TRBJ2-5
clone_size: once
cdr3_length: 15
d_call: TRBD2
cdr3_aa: CASSLAGLAGETQYF
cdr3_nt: TGTGCCAGCAGCTTAGCGGGACTAGCCGGCGAGACCCAGTACTTC

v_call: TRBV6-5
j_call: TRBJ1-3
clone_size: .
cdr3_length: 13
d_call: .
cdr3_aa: CASRPGAGNTIYF
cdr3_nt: TGTGCCAGCAGGCCCGGAGCAGGAAACACCATATATTTT

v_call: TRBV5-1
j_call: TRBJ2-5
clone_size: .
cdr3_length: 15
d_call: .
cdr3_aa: CASSLAADPEETQYF
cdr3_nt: TGCGCCAGCAGCTTGGCCGCGGATCCTGAAGAGACCCAGTACTTC

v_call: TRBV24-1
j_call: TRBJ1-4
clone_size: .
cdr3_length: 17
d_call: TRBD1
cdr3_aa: CAARQGVIRSTNEKLFF
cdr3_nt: TGTGCCGCCCGACAGGGGGTGATTCGGTCGACTAATGAAAAACTGTTTTTT

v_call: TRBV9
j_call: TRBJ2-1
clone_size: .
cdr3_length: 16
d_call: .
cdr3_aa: CASSARARGSTLEQFF
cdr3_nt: TGTGCCAGCAGCGCCAGAGCACGGGGATCCACCCTGGAGCAGTTCTTC

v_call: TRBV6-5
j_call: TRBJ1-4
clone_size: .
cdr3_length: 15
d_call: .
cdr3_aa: CASSITGKSNEKLFF
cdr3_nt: TGTGCCAGCAGTATCACAGGGAAGTCTAATGAAAAACTGTTTTTT

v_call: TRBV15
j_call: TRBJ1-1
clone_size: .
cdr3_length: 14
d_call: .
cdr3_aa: CATSRVLGNTEAFF
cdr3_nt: TGTGCCACCAGCAGAGTTCTAGGTAACACTGAAGCTTTCTTT

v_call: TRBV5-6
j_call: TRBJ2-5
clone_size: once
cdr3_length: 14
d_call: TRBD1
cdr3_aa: CASSPGTAQETQYF
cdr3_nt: TGTGCCAGCAGCCCCGGGACAGCCCAAGAGACCCAGTACTTC

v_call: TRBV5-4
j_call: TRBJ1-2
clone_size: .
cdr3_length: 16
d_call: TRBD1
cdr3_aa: CASSTGQGAPNYGYTF
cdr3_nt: TGTGCCAGCAGCACGGGACAGGGGGCCCCTAACTATGGCTACACCTTC

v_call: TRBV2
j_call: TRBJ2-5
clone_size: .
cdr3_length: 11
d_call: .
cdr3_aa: CASTYQETQYF
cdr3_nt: TGTGCCAGCACGTACCAAGAGACCCAGTACTTC

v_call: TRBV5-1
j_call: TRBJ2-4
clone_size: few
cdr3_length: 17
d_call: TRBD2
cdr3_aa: CASSLVASGGSKNIQYF
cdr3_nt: TGCGCCAGCAGCTTGGTTGCTAGCGGGGGCTCCAAAAACATTCAGTACTTC

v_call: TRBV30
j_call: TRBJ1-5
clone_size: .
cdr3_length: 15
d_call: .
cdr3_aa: CAWSPMDLRRQPQHF
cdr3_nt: TGTGCCTGGAGTCCGATGGATTTACGGCGGCAGCCCCAGCATTTT

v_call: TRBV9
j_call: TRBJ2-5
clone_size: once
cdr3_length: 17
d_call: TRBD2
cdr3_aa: CASSPLTSGGAPETQYF
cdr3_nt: TGTGCCAGCAGCCCCCTGACTAGCGGGGGGGCCCCAGAGACCCAGTACTTC

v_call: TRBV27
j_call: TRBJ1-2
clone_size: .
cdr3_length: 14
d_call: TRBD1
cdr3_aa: CASSLKGAGYGYTF
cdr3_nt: TGTGCCAGCAGTTTAAAGGGGGCAGGCTATGGCTACACCTTC

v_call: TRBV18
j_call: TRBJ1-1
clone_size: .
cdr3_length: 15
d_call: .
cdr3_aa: CASSGLLGVETEAFF
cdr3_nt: TGTGCCAGCTCCGGGCTACTGGGAGTTGAGACTGAAGCTTTCTTT

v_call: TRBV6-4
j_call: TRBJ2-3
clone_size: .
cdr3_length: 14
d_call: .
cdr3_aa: CASSDSNGGDTQYF
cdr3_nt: TGTGCCAGCAGTGACTCGAACGGAGGTGATACGCAGTATTTT

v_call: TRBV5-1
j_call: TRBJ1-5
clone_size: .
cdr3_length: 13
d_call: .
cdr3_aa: CASSLGATQPQHF
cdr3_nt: TGCGCCAGCAGCTTAGGGGCAACGCAGCCCCAGCATTTT

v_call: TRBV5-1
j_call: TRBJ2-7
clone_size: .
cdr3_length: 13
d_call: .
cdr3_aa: CASGAIPSGEQYF
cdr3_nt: TGCGCCAGCGGAGCAATCCCCTCGGGGGAGCAGTACTTC

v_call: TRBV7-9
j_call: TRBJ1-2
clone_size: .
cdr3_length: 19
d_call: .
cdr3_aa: CASRALREITGSPNYGYTF
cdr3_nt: TGTGCCAGCAGGGCCCTCAGGGAGATCACAGGGTCCCCTAACTATGGCTACACCTTC

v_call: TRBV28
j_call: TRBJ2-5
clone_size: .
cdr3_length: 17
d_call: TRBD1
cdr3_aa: CASSSRSRDRFGETQYF
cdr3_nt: TGTGCCAGCAGTTCGCGGTCCCGGGACAGGTTCGGAGAGACCCAGTACTTC

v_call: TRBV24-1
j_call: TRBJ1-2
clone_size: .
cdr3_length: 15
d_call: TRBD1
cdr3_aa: CATSDPGGEDYGYTF
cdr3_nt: TGTGCCACCAGTGACCCAGGGGGCGAGGACTATGGCTACACCTTC

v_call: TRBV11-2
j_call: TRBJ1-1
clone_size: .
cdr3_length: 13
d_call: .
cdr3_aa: CASSPGGNTEAFF
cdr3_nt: TGTGCCAGCAGCCCGGGGGGGAACACTGAAGCTTTCTTT

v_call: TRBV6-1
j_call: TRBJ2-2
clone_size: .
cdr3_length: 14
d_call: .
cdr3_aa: CASSELGLTGELFF
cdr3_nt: TGTGCCAGCAGTGAACTGGGACTGACCGGGGAGCTGTTTTTT

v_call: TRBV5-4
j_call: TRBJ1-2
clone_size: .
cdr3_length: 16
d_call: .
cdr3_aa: CASSLASDPLVYGYTF
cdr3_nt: TGTGCCAGCAGCTTGGCATCCGACCCCCTAGTCTATGGCTACACCTTC

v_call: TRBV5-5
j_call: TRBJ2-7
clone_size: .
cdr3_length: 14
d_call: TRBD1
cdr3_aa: CASSLGTGGFEQYF
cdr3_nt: TGTGCCAGCAGCTTGGGGACAGGGGGCTTCGAGCAGTACTTC